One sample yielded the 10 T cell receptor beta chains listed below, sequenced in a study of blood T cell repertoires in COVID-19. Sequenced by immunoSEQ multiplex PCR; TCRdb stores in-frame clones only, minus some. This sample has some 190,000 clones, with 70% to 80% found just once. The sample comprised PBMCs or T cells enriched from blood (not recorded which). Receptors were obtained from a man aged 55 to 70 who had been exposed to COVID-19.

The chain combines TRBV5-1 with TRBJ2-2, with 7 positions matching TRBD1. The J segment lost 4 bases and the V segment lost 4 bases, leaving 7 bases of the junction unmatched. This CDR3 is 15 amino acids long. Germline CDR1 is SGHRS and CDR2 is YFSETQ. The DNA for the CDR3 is TGCGCCAGCAGCGAACAGGGGTTCGGCACCGGGGAGCTGTTTTTT. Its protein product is CASSEQGFGTGELFF.

CDR3 loop: CASSVGGRGLFYEQYF. The CDR3 DNA reads TGTGCCAGCAGCGTAGGGGGCAGGGGCCTATTCTACGAGCAGTACTTC. This chain connects TRBV9 to TRBJ2-7; TRBD1 might be the D (6 bases). The CDR3 is made up of 16 amino acids. Trimming took 0 bases from V and 3 from J, leaving 16 bases between them. The germline V gene has CDR1 SGDLS and CDR2 YYNGEE.

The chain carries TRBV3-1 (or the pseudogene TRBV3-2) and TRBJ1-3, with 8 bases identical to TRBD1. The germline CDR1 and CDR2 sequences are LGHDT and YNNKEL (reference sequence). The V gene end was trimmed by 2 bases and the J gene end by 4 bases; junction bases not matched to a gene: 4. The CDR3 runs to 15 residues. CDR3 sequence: CASSQLDRAGNTIYF. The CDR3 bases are TGTGCCAGCAGCCAACTGGACAGGGCGGGAAACACCATATATTTT.

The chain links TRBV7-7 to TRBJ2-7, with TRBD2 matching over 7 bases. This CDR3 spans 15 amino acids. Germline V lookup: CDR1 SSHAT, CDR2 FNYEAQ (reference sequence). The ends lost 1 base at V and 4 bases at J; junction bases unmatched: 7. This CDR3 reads CASSLGLAVEYEQYF. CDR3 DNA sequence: TGTGCCAGCAGCTTAGGCCTAGCGGTAGAGTACGAGCAGTACTTC. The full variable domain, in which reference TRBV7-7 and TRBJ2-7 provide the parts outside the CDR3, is GAGVSQSPRYKVTKRGQDVTLRCDPISSHATLYWYQQALGQGPEFLTYFNYEAQPDKSGLPSDRFSAERPEGSISTLTIQRTEQRDSAMYRCASSLGLAVEYEQYFGPGTRLTVT.

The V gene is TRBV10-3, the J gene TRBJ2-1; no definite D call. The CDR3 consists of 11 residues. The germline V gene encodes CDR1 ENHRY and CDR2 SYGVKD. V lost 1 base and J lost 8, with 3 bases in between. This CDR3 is CAISELDEQFF. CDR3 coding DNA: TGTGCCATCAGTGAGTTAGATGAGCAGTTCTTC.

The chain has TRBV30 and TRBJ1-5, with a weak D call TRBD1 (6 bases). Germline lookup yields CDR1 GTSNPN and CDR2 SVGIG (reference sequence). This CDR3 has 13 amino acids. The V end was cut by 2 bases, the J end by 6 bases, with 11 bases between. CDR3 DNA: TGTGCCTGGAGTTCAGGGGCAGGTCAGCCCCAGCATTTT. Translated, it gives CAWSSGAGQPQHF. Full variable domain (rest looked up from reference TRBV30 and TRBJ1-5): SQTIHQWPATLVQPVGSPLSLECTVEGTSNPNLYWYRQAAGRGLQLLFYSVGIGQISSEVPQNLSASRPQDRQFILSSKKLLLSDSGFYLCAWSSGAGQPQHFGDGTRLSIL.

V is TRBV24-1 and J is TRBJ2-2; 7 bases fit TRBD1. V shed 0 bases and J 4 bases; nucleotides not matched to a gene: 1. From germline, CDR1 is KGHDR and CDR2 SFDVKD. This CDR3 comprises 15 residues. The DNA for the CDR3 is TGTGCCACCAGTGATTTGCCAGGGGGCACCGGGGAGCTGTTTTTT. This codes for CATSDLPGGTGELFF.

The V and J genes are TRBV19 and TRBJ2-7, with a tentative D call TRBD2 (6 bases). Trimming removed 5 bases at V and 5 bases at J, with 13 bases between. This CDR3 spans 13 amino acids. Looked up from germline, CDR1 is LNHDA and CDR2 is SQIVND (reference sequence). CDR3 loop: CASSGSGVHEQYF. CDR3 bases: TGTGCCAGTAGTGGGTCGGGAGTACACGAGCAGTACTTC.

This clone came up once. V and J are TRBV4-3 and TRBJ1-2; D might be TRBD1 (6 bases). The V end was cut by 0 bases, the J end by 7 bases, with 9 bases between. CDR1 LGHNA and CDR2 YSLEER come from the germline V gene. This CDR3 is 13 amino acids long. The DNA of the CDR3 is TGCGCCAGCAGCCAAGAACAGGGTGGTGGCTACACCTTC. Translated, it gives CASSQEQGGGYTF.

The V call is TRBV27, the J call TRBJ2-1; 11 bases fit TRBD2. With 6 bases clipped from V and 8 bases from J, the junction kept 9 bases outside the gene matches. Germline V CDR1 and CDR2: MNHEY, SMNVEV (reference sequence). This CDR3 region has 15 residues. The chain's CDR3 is CASSRLAGGGDEQFF. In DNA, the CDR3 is TGTGCCAGCAGCCGGCTAGCGGGAGGTGGGGATGAGCAGTTCTTC.